This T cell receptor beta chain was captured in a study of shared clonotypes between healthy human individuals. CDR3 size: 13 residues. Between the trimmed V and J ends, which lost 3 bases and 6 bases, there was a span of 9 bases. CDR1 is MNHEY and CDR2 is SMNVEV in the germline V gene (reference sequence). General study points: Naive CD4 clonotypes were shared across a few donors at approximately 5.3%. A generally larger estimated richness was seen in naive subsets than in memory subsets.

Remarks on this clone: Its antigen is currently unknown.

Method: immunoSEQ multiplex PCR; TCRdb's copy keeps in-frame clones and lacks some. The sample lists 850,000 to 1,100,000 clones; 60% to 85% were seen once. The sequencing input was memory CD4+ T cells from PBMCs. Subset given: CD45RA-negative fraction. V usage is TRBV27 and J usage is TRBJ1-5, with D unresolved. This clonotype was obtained from a man between 18 and 35 years old in good health. Some clones in this sample may be carry-over from other donors' samples. The CDR3 is CASSLVQRQPQHF. The CDR3 DNA reads as TGTGCCAGCAGTTTGGTTCAGCGTCAGCCCCAGCATTTT.